This TCR beta chain came from a study of PD-1 blockade in classical Hodgkin lymphoma. Method: immunoSEQ multiplex PCR; TCRdb's copy keeps in-frame clones and lacks some. Seen here are 25,000 to 35,000 clones, about 72% observed once, and the top ten hold under 4.5%. V lost 0 bases, J lost 5 bases, and 4 bases stayed unmatched. The germline V gene encodes CDR1 LGHNA and CDR2 YNFKEQ. The length of the CDR3 is 17 residues. Time point described: cycle 4 day 1 (C4D1), after 6 weeks of nivolumab. Every patient relapsed after autologous stem cell transplantation, and brentuximab vedotin exposure varied. This sequence joins TRBV4-2 and TRBJ2-7; 16 bases match TRBD2. Specimen: peripheral blood mononuclear cells (PBMCs), collected before the fourth cycle of nivolumab. The sequence derives from a human donor with classical Hodgkin lymphoma. CDR3 loop: CASSQEGLAGGPHEQYF. CDR3 DNA: TGTGCCAGCAGCCAAGAGGGACTAGCGGGGGGGCCGCACGAGCAGTACTTC.